This T cell receptor (beta chain) comes out of a study of radiotherapy plus CTLA-4 blockade in lung cancer. The wider study: In 18% of patients, objective responses were seen; around 31% had disease control.

Focal radiation plus CTLA-4 blockade with ipilimumab was given to patients with chemo-refractory metastatic non-small-cell lung cancer. This clone was seen many times. The CDR3 runs 13 residues. Germline V gene data show CDR1 as MDHEN and CDR2 as SYDVKM. V gave up 4 bases and J gave up 2 bases, with 7 bases separating them. TCRdb's copy holds only in-frame clones and misses some; the assay was immunoSEQ multiplex PCR. Of fewer than 100,000 clones in the sample, 78% are singletons; the top ten hold about 20%. The sequenced sample was peripheral blood, obtained from a patient treated with radiotherapy plus ipilimumab. This receptor was taken from a human donor with non-small cell lung cancer whose response to radiotherapy plus ipilimumab could not be evaluated. Some clones in this sample may be carry-over from other donors' samples. V gene TRBV28 combines with J gene TRBJ2-3; D gene uncertain. The CDR3, as DNA: TGTGCCAGCAGTTCCAGGTACACAGATACGCAGTATTTT. Translated: CASSSRYTDTQYF.